This T cell receptor (beta chain) was sequenced during a study of cytomegalovirus exposure and HLA in healthy donors. General study findings and limits: The tendency of first-cohort TCR clusters to co-occur in the approximately 110 validation repertoires was identified by a subsequent analysis.

Among the 100 to 150 subjects of the validation cohort, separate from the roughly 700-subject first cohort, were the donors. Assay: immunoSEQ multiplex PCR; the TCRdb copy retains only in-frame clones and omits some. The sample shows about 98,000 clones, over 75% of them seen only once. A word on this clone: As yet, its antigen is unknown.

This clonotype was obtained from a man younger than 35 in good health and CMV-seropositive. The sequencing input was PBMCs.

CDR3: CASSQFGLAGGDTQYF. CDR3 in DNA: TGCGCCAGCAGCCAATTTGGTCTAGCGGGGGGAGATACGCAGTATTTT. This rearrangement joins TRBV4-3 to TRBJ2-3; 11 nucleotides line up with TRBD2. In germline, CDR1 is LGHNA, CDR2 YSLEER. The CDR3 runs to 16 residues. The trim removed 2 bases at V and 5 bases at J, leaving 6 bases unmatched.